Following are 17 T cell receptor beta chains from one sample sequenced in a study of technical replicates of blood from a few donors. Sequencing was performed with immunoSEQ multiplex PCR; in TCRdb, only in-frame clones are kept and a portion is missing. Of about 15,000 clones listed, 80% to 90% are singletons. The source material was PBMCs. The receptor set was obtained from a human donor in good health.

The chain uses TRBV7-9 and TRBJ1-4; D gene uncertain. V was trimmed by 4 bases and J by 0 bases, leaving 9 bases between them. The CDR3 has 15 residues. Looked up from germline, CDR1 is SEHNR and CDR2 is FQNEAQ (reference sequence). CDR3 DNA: TGTGCCAGCAGCTCGCGGGGAGCAACTAATGAAAAACTGTTTTTT. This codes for CASSSRGATNEKLFF.

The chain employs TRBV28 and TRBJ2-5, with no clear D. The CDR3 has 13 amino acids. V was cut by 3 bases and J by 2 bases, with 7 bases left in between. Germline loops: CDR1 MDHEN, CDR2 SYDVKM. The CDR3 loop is CASSFGSQETQYF. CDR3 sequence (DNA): TGTGCCAGCAGTTTCGGGTCACAAGAGACCCAGTACTTC.

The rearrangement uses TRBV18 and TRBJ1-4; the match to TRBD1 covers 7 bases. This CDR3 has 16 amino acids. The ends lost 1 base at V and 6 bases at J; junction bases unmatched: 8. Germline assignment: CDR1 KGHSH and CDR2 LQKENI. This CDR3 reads CASSPRQGVGYEKLFF. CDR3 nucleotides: TGTGCCAGCTCACCACGACAGGGCGTCGGTTATGAAAAACTGTTTTTT. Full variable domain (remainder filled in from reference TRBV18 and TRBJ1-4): NAGVMQNPRHLVRRRGQEARLRCSPMKGHSHVYWYRQLPEEGLKFMVYLQKENIIDESGMPKERFSAEFPKEGPSILRIQQVVRGDSAAYFCASSPRQGVGYEKLFFGSGTQLSVL.

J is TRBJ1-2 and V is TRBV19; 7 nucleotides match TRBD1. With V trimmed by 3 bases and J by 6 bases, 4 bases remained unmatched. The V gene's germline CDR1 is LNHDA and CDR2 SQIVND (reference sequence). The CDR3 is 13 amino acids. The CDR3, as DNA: TGTGCCAGTAGTATTGACAGGGCTGATGGCTACACCTTC. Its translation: CASSIDRADGYTF.

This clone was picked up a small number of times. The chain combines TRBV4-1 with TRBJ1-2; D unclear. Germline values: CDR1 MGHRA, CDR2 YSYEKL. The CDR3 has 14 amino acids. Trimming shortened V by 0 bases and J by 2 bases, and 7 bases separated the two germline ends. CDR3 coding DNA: TGCGCCAGCAGCCAAGAGTCAGGAAACTATGGCTACACCTTC. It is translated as CASSQESGNYGYTF.

The CDR3 reads CASSGDRGNTGELFF. The CDR3 DNA reads TGTGCCAGCAGCGGAGACAGGGGTAACACCGGGGAGCTGTTTTTT. The chain couples TRBV9 to TRBJ2-2, with 8 bases that match TRBD1. There are 15 residues in the CDR3. Trimming took 3 bases from V and 2 from J; bases not matched to a gene: 3. Germline-derived CDR1 and CDR2 are SGDLS and YYNGEE.

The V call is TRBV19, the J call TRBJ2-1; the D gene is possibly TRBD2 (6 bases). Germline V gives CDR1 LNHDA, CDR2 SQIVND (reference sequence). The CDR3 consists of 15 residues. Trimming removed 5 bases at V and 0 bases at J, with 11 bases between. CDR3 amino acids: CASSLSGSSYNEQFF. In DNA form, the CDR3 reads TGTGCCAGTAGTCTTTCCGGGAGCTCCTACAATGAGCAGTTCTTC.

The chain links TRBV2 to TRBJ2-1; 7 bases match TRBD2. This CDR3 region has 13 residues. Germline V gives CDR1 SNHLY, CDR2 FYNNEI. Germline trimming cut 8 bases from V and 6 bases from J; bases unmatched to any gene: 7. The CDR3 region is CASGRALSNEQFF. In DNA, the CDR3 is TGTGCCAGCGGGAGGGCCCTTTCCAATGAGCAGTTCTTC.

The CDR3 DNA reads TGTGCCAGCAGCCCCAGGGGCGCCATGGGTGAGCAGTTCTTC. This sequence encodes CASSPRGAMGEQFF. The J gene is TRBJ2-1, the V gene TRBV21-1; the table's D call of TRBD1 was not tested on the DNA. TRBV21-1 is described as a pseudogene. There are 14 residues in the CDR3.

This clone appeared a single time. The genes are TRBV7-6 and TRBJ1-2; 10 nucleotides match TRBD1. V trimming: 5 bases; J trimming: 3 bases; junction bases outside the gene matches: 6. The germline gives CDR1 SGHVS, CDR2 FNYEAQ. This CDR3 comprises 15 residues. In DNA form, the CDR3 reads TGTGCCAGCAGCCCGGGGACAGGGGTGGACTATGGCTACACCTTC. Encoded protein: CASSPGTGVDYGYTF.

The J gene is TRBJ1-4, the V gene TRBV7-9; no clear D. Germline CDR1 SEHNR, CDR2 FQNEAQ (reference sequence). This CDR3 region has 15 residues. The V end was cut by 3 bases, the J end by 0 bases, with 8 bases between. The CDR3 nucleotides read TGTGCCAGCAGCTTCCACTCGTCAACTAATGAAAAACTGTTTTTT. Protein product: CASSFHSSTNEKLFF.

The CDR3 region is CASSLGLGSDTQYF. The DNA for the CDR3 is TGTGCCAGCAGCCTCGGACTAGGATCAGATACGCAGTATTTT. This chain links TRBV7-9 with TRBJ2-3, with 7 bases lining up with TRBD2. The CDR3 is made up of 14 amino acids. Trimming cost V 5 bases and J 4 bases; bases outside gene matches: 6. Looked up from germline, CDR1 is SEHNR and CDR2 is FQNEAQ (reference sequence).

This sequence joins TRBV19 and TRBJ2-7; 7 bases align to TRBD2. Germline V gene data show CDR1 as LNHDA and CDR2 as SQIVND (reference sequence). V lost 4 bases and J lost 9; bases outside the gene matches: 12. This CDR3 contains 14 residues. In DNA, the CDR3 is TGTGCCAGTAGTAGGGCAGACGGGACTATCGGGCAGTACTTC. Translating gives CASSRADGTIGQYF.

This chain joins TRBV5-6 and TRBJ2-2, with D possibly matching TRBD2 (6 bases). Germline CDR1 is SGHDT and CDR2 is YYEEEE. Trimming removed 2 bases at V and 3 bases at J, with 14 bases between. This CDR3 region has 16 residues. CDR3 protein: CASSFQGTGDTGELFF. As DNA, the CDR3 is TGTGCCAGCAGCTTCCAGGGTACGGGGGACACCGGGGAGCTGTTTTTT. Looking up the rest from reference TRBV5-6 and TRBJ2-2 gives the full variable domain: DAGVTQSPTHLIKTRGQQVTLRCSPKSGHDTVSWYQQALGQGPQFIFQYYEEEERQRGNFPDRFSGHQFPNYSSELNVNALLLGDSALYLCASSFQGTGDTGELFFGEGSRLTVL.

CDR3 in amino acids: CASSPLPGQGAEGYTF. Here the CDR3 DNA reads TGTGCCAGCAGCCCCCTACCGGGACAGGGGGCCGAAGGCTACACCTTC. The chain uses TRBV7-8 and TRBJ1-2; 12 positions agree with TRBD1. V lost 5 bases and J lost 8; bases outside the gene matches: 12. Per germline, CDR1 SGHVS and CDR2 FQNEAQ. This CDR3 is 16 amino acids long.

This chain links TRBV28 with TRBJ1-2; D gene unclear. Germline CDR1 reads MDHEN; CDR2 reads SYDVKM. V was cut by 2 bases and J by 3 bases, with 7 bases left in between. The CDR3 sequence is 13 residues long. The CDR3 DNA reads TGTGCCAGCAGTTTAACAGACCACTATGGCTACACCTTC. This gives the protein CASSLTDHYGYTF.

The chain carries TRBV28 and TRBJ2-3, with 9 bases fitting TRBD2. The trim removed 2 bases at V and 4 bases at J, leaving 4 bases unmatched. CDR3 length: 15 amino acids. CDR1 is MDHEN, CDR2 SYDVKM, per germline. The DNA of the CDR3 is TGTGCCAGCAGTTTAGGGGCGGGAGGGGCAGATACGCAGTATTTT. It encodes CASSLGAGGADTQYF.